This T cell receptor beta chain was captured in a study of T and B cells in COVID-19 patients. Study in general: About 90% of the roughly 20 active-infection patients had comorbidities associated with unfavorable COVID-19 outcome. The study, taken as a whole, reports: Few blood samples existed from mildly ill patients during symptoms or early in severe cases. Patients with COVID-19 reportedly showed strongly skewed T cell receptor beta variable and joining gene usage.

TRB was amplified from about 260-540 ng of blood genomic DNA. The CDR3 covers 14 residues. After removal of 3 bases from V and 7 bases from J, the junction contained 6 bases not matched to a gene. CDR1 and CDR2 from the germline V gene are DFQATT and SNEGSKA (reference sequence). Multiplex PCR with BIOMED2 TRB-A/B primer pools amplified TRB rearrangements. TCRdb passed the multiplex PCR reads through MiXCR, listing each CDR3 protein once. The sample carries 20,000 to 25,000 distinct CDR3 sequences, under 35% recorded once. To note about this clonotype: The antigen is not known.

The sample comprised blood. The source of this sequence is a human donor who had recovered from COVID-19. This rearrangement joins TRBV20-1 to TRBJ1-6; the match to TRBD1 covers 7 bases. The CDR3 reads CSASWGQRNSPLHF. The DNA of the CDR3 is TGCAGTGCTAGTTGGGGACAGAGGAATTCACCCCTCCACTTT.